One sample yielded the 16 T cell receptor beta chains listed below, sequenced in a study of blood T cell repertoires in COVID-19. Method: immunoSEQ multiplex PCR; TCRdb's copy keeps in-frame clones and lacks some. This sample yields 210,000 or so clones, of which 80% to 90% are seen a single time; around 3.6% belongs to the top ten. Material for sequencing was PBMCs or T cells enriched from blood (not recorded which). The source of these receptors is a woman in her twenties or thirties who had been exposed to COVID-19.

V gene TRBV4-1 combines with J gene TRBJ2-3; 9 bases align to TRBD1. The CDR3 is made up of 15 amino acids. The germline gives CDR1 MGHRA, CDR2 YSYEKL. Germline trimming cut 8 bases from V and 0 bases from J; bases unmatched to any gene: 6. In DNA, the CDR3 is TGCGCCAGCCAATATGGGACAGGGAGCACAGATACGCAGTATTTT. This sequence encodes CASQYGTGSTDTQYF.

The chain carries TRBV20-1 and TRBJ1-5; possibly TRBD1 for D (5 bases). Germline CDR1 is DFQATT and CDR2 is SNEGSKA (reference sequence). CDR3 length: 13 amino acids. V gave up 3 bases and J gave up 5 bases, with 11 bases separating them. CDR3 bases: TGCAGTGCTAGTAAGGGGCGCGATCAGCCCCAGCATTTT. It translates to CSASKGRDQPQHF.

In nucleotides, the CDR3 is TGTGCCACCCTGCGAAGCGGGACAGGGTACTATGGCTACACCTTC. Protein: CATLRSGTGYYGYTF. This chain connects TRBV28 to TRBJ1-2; 9 bases align to TRBD1. The germline CDR1 and CDR2 sequences are MDHEN and SYDVKM. The length of the CDR3 is 15 residues. V lost 10 bases and J lost 3; bases outside the gene matches: 12.

This chain joins TRBV30 and TRBJ2-7, with 7 nucleotides matching TRBD1. Losses at the gene ends were 3 bases for V and 6 bases for J; bases not matched to a gene: 11. The CDR3 sequence is 14 residues long. Germline values: CDR1 GTSNPN, CDR2 SVGIG (reference sequence). The CDR3 DNA reads as TGTGCCTGGAGACAACAGGGGAGAGGGTCCGAGCAGTACTTC. As protein: CAWRQQGRGSEQYF.

This chain uses TRBV28 with TRBJ2-1, with a possible D match to TRBD1 (5 bases). The germline V gene has CDR1 MDHEN and CDR2 SYDVKM. Trimming pared 5 bases from V and 10 bases from J, leaving 9 bases between. CDR3 length: 11 residues. CDR3 amino acids: CASSPRQEQFF. CDR3 coding DNA: TGTGCCAGCAGTCCCCGACAGGAGCAGTTCTTC.

The chain has TRBV7-3 and TRBJ1-6; D call uncertain. Germline-derived CDR1 and CDR2 are SGHTA and FQGTGA. V was trimmed by 5 bases and J by 8 bases, leaving 16 bases between them. This CDR3 region has 15 residues. The CDR3 bases are TGTGCCAGCAGCCTGAACGTCGGTTTGGATTCACCCCTCCACTTT. This codes for CASSLNVGLDSPLHF.

The chain uses TRBV5-1 and TRBJ2-7; tentative D call: TRBD2 (5 bases). The CDR3 consists of 15 residues. Trimming took 3 bases from V and 6 from J, leaving 19 bases between them. CDR1 is SGHRS and CDR2 is YFSETQ in the germline V gene. The CDR3 DNA reads as TGCGCCAGCAGCTCGGTAGGGAGTTCTTTTGTCGAGCAGTACTTC. Encoded protein: CASSSVGSSFVEQYF.

The chain joins TRBV2 to TRBJ1-5; D is uncertain. This CDR3 has 15 residues. Germline CDR1 and CDR2: SNHLY and FYNNEI. With 5 bases removed from V and 4 bases from J, the gap between germline ends came to 15 bases. CDR3 nucleotide sequence: TGTGCCAGCAGTTCCACCCTGGAGCTAAATCAGCCCCAGCATTTT. It codes for CASSSTLELNQPQHF.

The genes are TRBV10-3 and TRBJ1-6; 10 bases are shared with TRBD1. CDR3 size: 15 residues. V trimming: 6 bases; J trimming: 12 bases; junction bases outside the gene matches: 11. The germline V gene encodes CDR1 ENHRY and CDR2 SYGVKD. The CDR3 DNA follows: TGTGCCATCAGCGCAGCCGGGACAGGGGTTATACCCCTCCACTTT. It encodes CAISAAGTGVIPLHF.

The CDR3 DNA follows: TGCGCCAGCAGCTTTAGCGGAGCAGACACAGATACGCAGTATTTT. Its translation is CASSFSGADTDTQYF. The chain combines TRBV5-1 with TRBJ2-3, with a tentative D call TRBD2 (6 bases). Trimming shortened V by 2 bases and J by 2 bases, and 12 bases separated the two germline ends. Germline CDR1 and CDR2: SGHRS and YFSETQ. The CDR3 spans 15 residues.

V and J are TRBV4-1 and TRBJ2-5; 13 bases align to TRBD2. V was clipped by 0 bases and J by 3 bases; unmatched bases: 7. The length of the CDR3 is 18 residues. From germline, CDR1 is MGHRA and CDR2 YSYEKL. The CDR3 nucleotides are TGCGCCAGCAGCCAAGAGGTTTGGGGGACTAGCGGGAAAGAGACCCAGTACTTC. Its protein product is CASSQEVWGTSGKETQYF.

CDR3 bases: TGTGCCAGCAGCTTGGGTTCTAGCGGGATTTGGGATACGCAGTATTTT. Translation: CASSLGSSGIWDTQYF. The chain links TRBV5-5 to TRBJ2-3; the match to TRBD2 covers 9 bases. Germline values: CDR1 SGHKS, CDR2 YYEKEE (reference sequence). The CDR3 sequence is 16 residues long. The ends lost 0 bases at V and 6 bases at J; junction bases unmatched: 8.

This sequence joins TRBV5-6 and TRBJ2-5; 10 bases are a match to TRBD1. The CDR3 is 16 amino acids. The germline gives CDR1 SGHDT, CDR2 YYEEEE. The junction had 3 bases not matched to a gene; V was cut back by 0 bases and J by 1 base. In DNA, the CDR3 is TGTGCCAGCAGCTTGGGGACAGGGGGAGTCCAAGAGACCCAGTACTTC. This gives the protein CASSLGTGGVQETQYF.

V usage is TRBV4-1 and J usage is TRBJ2-1; D possibly corresponds to TRBD2 (5 bases). Trimming stripped 2 bases from V and 3 bases from J, with 11 bases between. The CDR3 sequence is 15 residues long. Germline V CDR1 and CDR2: MGHRA, YSYEKL. CDR3 nucleotides: TGCGCCAGCAGCCAAATCGGGAAAAGCTACAATGAGCAGTTCTTC. Its protein product is CASSQIGKSYNEQFF.

J is TRBJ1-2 and V is TRBV7-2; the D gene is possibly TRBD1 (5 bases). The CDR3 has 15 amino acids. Germline CDR1 SGHTA, CDR2 FQGNSA. Trimming removed 5 bases at V and 2 bases at J, with 15 bases between. CDR3 region: CASSRGAGSNYGYTF. The CDR3 DNA sequence: TGTGCCAGCAGCCGCGGGGCAGGGTCCAACTATGGCTACACCTTC.

The rearrangement uses TRBV7-9 and TRBJ1-5; TRBD1 aligns across 9 bases. This CDR3 has 19 amino acids. The ends lost 0 bases at V and 0 bases at J; junction bases unmatched: 9. Germline V lookup: CDR1 SEHNR, CDR2 FQNEAQ (reference sequence). CDR3 nucleotides: TGTGCCAGCAGCTTAGCCCGGACAGGGGCAAATTATAGCAATCAGCCCCAGCATTTT. Its protein product is CASSLARTGANYSNQPQHF.